The entry that follows covers one TCR beta chain sequence. Its antigen is unidentified. This record comes from a study of cytomegalovirus exposure and HLA in healthy donors. Germline V lookup: CDR1 SGHDT, CDR2 YYEEEE. Trimming removed 1 base at V and 7 bases at J, with 11 bases between. The CDR3 has 13 residues. Measured with immunoSEQ multiplex PCR; TCRdb has only the in-frame clones, and not every one. The profile covers fewer than 200,000 clones, with 91% appearing a single time and 3% taken by the ten largest. Overall study findings and caveats: The finding came from a later analysis; first-cohort TCR clusters tended to co-occur in the roughly 110 validation repertoires. Accounts indicate the classifier identified cytomegalovirus status with strong specificity and sensitivity.

This chain joins TRBV5-6 and TRBJ1-1; D not resolved. What was sequenced was PBMCs. The clonotype comes from a woman aged 18-30 years in good health and CMV-seropositive. The CDR3 DNA is TGTGCCAGCAGCTTGTTAGCGTCGGATGAAGCTTTCTTT. Residues: CASSLLASDEAFF.